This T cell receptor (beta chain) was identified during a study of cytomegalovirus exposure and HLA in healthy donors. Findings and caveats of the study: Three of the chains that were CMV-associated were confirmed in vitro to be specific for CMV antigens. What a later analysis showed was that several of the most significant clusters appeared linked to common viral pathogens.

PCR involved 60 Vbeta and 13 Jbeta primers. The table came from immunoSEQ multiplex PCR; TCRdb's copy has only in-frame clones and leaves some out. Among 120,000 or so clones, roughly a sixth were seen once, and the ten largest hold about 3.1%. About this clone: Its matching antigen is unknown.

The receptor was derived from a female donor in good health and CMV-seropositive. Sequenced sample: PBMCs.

As DNA, the CDR3 is TGTGCCAGCAGCCAACAGGAGAAAGCAAAAGGCTACACCTTC. The encoded protein is CASSQQEKAKGYTF. The J gene is TRBJ1-2, the V gene TRBV7-2; D might be TRBD1 (5 bases). The CDR3 has 14 amino acids. Germline V gives CDR1 SGHTA, CDR2 FQGNSA. Trimming took 5 bases from V and 8 from J, leaving 18 bases between them.